This T cell receptor beta chain is drawn from a study of CD4 and CD8 cells across lung adenocarcinoma regions. The CDR3 loop spans 14 amino acids. The germline gives CDR1 MNHEY, CDR2 SMNVEV (reference sequence). V was pared by 3 bases and J by 14 bases, with 7 bases of the junction left unmatched. In TCRdb, the PCR reads were re-called with MiXCR into one record per CDR3 protein. The table includes approximately 2,200 distinct CDR3 sequences, 40% to 60% detected once. Material for sequencing was CD4+ T cells from the center of a lung tumor. The J gene is TRBJ1-6, the V gene TRBV27, with TRBD1 matching over 10 bases. The TCR was taken from a female donor with lung adenocarcinoma. The CD4 and CD8 labels of this study may be unreliable. CDR3 nucleotide sequence: TGTGCCAGCAGTTTCCGGGACAGGGGAGGTGCCCTCCACTTT. This encodes CASSFRDRGGALHF.